Listed below are T cell receptor beta chains from one sample, sequenced in a study of blood T cell repertoires in COVID-19. Sequencing used immunoSEQ multiplex PCR; TCRdb keeps in-frame clones, though not all of them. The table includes roughly 81,000 clones, about four fifths detected once. The sample consisted of peripheral blood. These receptors were obtained from an elderly man with active or convalescent COVID-19. The CDR3 runs from the conserved cysteine through the conserved F or W. A D gene is named only where the DNA matches it firmly. Some rows mark clone size as missing; the rest say once, few, many or name a class of expanded clone.

J gene	clone size	D gene	V gene	CDR3 DNA	CDR3 protein
TRBJ1-1	.	TRBD1	TRBV3-1/TRBV3-2	TGTGCCAGCAGCCAAGGGACAGGGTACTCGGAAGCTTTCTTT	CASSQGTGYSEAFF
TRBJ2-7	.	TRBD2	TRBV5-4	TGTGCCAGCAGCGGGGGACTAGCGGGTTCCTACGAGCAGTACTTC	CASSGGLAGSYEQYF
TRBJ1-5	.	.	TRBV2	TGTGCCAGCAGGGACGGACAGTGGCAGCCCCAGCATTTT	CASRDGQWQPQHF
TRBJ1-2	.	TRBD1	TRBV5-4	TGTGCCAGCAGGACACCGGGACAGGCTCTCGGTGGCTACACCTTC	CASRTPGQALGGYTF
TRBJ2-2	.	TRBD2	TRBV7-2	TGTGCCAGCAGCTCCACCGGGGGGGCAGGGGAGCTGTTTTTT	CASSSTGGAGELFF
TRBJ1-2	.	TRBD1	TRBV28	TGTGCCAGCAGATCGACAGGGGATGGCTACACCTTC	CASRSTGDGYTF
TRBJ1-2	few	TRBD1	TRBV30	TGTGCCTGGAGTTCAGGGGGTGACTATGGCTACACCTTC	CAWSSGGDYGYTF
TRBJ1-3	.	TRBD1	TRBV5-6	TGTGCCAGCAGCATAGGACAGGGGGCTGGAAACACCATATATTTT	CASSIGQGAGNTIYF
TRBJ2-3	few	TRBD1	TRBV3-1/TRBV3-2	TGTGCCAGCAGCTTCCTGACAGGGGTCACAGATACGCAGTATTTT	CASSFLTGVTDTQYF
TRBJ2-7	.	TRBD1	TRBV4-3	TGCGCCAGCAGCCTAGCAGGGGGTTTTCACGAGCAGTACTTC	CASSLAGGFHEQYF
TRBJ2-1	.	TRBD2	TRBV7-2	TGTGCCAGCAGCCCACAAAGCGGGAGAGGGGCCTACAATGAGCAGTTCTTC	CASSPQSGRGAYNEQFF
TRBJ2-1	.	.	TRBV10-1	TGCGCCAGCAGTGACTCTCGCCAGGGGCCGGTCAATGAGCAGTTCTTC	CASSDSRQGPVNEQFF
TRBJ2-1	once	TRBD2	TRBV28	TGTGCCACCAAGACTAGCGGGAGTTTAAATGAGCAGTTCTTC	CATKTSGSLNEQFF
TRBJ2-2	.	.	TRBV4-3	TGCGCCAGCAGCCAAAATAGAGGGGGGAACACCGGGGAGCTGTTTTTT	CASSQNRGGNTGELFF
TRBJ2-7	.	.	TRBV2	TGTGCCAGCAGTGCTTCCTACGAGCAGTACTTC	CASSASYEQYF
TRBJ2-3	.	.	TRBV2	TGTGCCAGCAGCCTAGGGGTAGATACGCAGTATTTT	CASSLGVDTQYF
TRBJ1-1	.	TRBD1	TRBV5-1	TGCGCCAGCAGCCTGAACAGGGGCGGGAACACTGAAGCTTTCTTT	CASSLNRGGNTEAFF
TRBJ1-6	.	.	TRBV19	TGTGCCAGTAGTCTCCACGATCAGGGAGGTTCACCCCTCCACTTT	CASSLHDQGGSPLHF
TRBJ2-7	few	.	TRBV23-1	TGCGCCAGCAGTCAATCAAGGACAGAGGACGAGCAGTACTTC	CASSQSRTEDEQYF
TRBJ1-4	few	.	TRBV13	TGTGCCAGCAGCTTCGGAGAAACAACTAATGAAAAACTGTTTTTT	CASSFGETTNEKLFF
TRBJ2-7	once	TRBD2	TRBV5-4	TGTGCCAGCAGCTTGTCGGGCGGGAGAAGCTCCTACGAGCAGTACTTC	CASSLSGGRSSYEQYF
TRBJ1-1	once	.	TRBV6-5	TGTGCCAGCAGTTACGGGGGGTACAACACTGAAGCTTTCTTT	CASSYGGYNTEAFF
TRBJ2-7	.	TRBD2	TRBV5-1	TGCGCCAGCAGCTTGGGGGGGGGACTCCGCCACGAGCAGTACTTC	CASSLGGGLRHEQYF
TRBJ2-3	.	.	TRBV3-1/TRBV3-2	TGTGCCAGCAGCCAAGGGGTTCAAGGGGTCACAGATACGCAGTATTTT	CASSQGVQGVTDTQYF
TRBJ2-5	.	TRBD1	TRBV4-1	TGCGCCAGCAGCCAAGATCGGAACAGGGGGGAGACCCAGTACTTC	CASSQDRNRGETQYF
TRBJ2-7	.	TRBD2	TRBV11-2	TGTGCCAGCAGCCCGACTAGCGGGAGAGCGGGCGAGCAGTACTTC	CASSPTSGRAGEQYF
TRBJ2-1	.	TRBD2	TRBV9	TGTGCCAGCAGCGTAGGGGGACTAGCGGGAGTCGTGCAGTTCTTC	CASSVGGLAGVVQFF
TRBJ1-6	.	TRBD1	TRBV4-3	TGCGCCAGCAGCCAAGAAAGCCGGACAGGAGGATCACCCCTCCACTTT	CASSQESRTGGSPLHF
TRBJ1-5	.	.	TRBV2	TGTGCCAGCAGTGAGGGGGGACCCATTCAGCCCCAGCATTTT	CASSEGGPIQPQHF
TRBJ2-1	.	TRBD1	TRBV6-5	TGTGCCAGCATCGCGACAGGGGAGTGGAATGAGCAGTTCTTC	CASIATGEWNEQFF
TRBJ2-1	.	.	TRBV19	TGTGCCAGTACAGGGGATACCTACAATGAGCAGTTCTTC	CASTGDTYNEQFF
TRBJ2-5	.	TRBD1	TRBV3-1/TRBV3-2	TGTGCCAGCAGCCTACAGGGGGCAGGAGAGACCCAGTACTTC	CASSLQGAGETQYF
TRBJ1-5	once	.	TRBV21-1	TGTGCCAGCAGCAACTTTGGAAGGAGGGGTCGGAATCAGCCCCAGCATTTT	CASSNFGRRGRNQPQHF
TRBJ2-3	once	TRBD1	TRBV5-6	TGTGCCAGCAGCTTGGTTAGAACAGGGGGCACAGATACGCAGTATTTT	CASSLVRTGGTDTQYF
TRBJ2-3	.	.	TRBV21-1	TGTGCCAGCAGCAAAGCGCTCGGTCTGCGGGAGGTCACAGATACGCAGTATTTT	CASSKALGLREVTDTQYF
TRBJ1-4	.	TRBD1	TRBV5-4	TGTGCCAGCAGCCCCGGACAGGCAAATGAAAAACTGTTTTTT	CASSPGQANEKLFF
TRBJ2-7	.	.	TRBV3-1/TRBV3-2	TGTGCCAGCAGCCTCGGGGCCTACGAGCAGTACTTC	CASSLGAYEQYF
TRBJ2-5	.	.	TRBV19	TGTGCCAGTAGTATGCGGATCCAAGAGACCCAGTACTTC	CASSMRIQETQYF
TRBJ2-5	.	TRBD1	TRBV5-1	TGCGCCAGCAGCTTGGGATTCGGGACAGTCCAAGAGACCCAGTACTTC	CASSLGFGTVQETQYF
TRBJ1-2	.	.	TRBV7-9	TGTGCCAGCAGCTTAGTAGGGGTAAACTATGGCTACACCTTC	CASSLVGVNYGYTF
TRBJ1-3	.	TRBD1	TRBV18	TGTGCCAGCTCGCCATTCGACAGGGTCAGTGGAAACACCATATATTTT	CASSPFDRVSGNTIYF
TRBJ2-1	once	TRBD2	TRBV5-1	TGCGCCAGCAGCTCCGGGACTAGCGACTACAATGAGCAGTTCTTC	CASSSGTSDYNEQFF
TRBJ2-1	once	.	TRBV3-1/TRBV3-2	TGTGCCAGCAGCCAAGAAGGGGGATTAAAGAACAATGAGCAGTTCTTC	CASSQEGGLKNNEQFF
TRBJ1-3	.	TRBD1	TRBV6-6	TGTGCCAGCAGTTACGACAGGGGTACTGGAAACACCATATATTTT	CASSYDRGTGNTIYF
TRBJ2-1	once	.	TRBV11-3	TGTGCCAGCAGCTTAGATCGGAGCCCCTACAATGAGCAGTTCTTC	CASSLDRSPYNEQFF
TRBJ2-3	once	.	TRBV3-1/TRBV3-2	TGTGCCAGCAGCCAAGACGGGTCGGGGATAGATACGCAGTATTTT	CASSQDGSGIDTQYF
TRBJ1-2	few	.	TRBV7-8	TGTGCCAGCAGCTTAGACAGGGTAAATGGCTACACCTTC	CASSLDRVNGYTF
TRBJ1-5	.	.	TRBV3-1/TRBV3-2	TGTGCCAGCAGCCAATCCTTAAATCAGCCCCAGCATTTT	CASSQSLNQPQHF
TRBJ1-1	.	.	TRBV3-1/TRBV3-2	TGTGCCAGCAGCCAAGGCAGGGGACAAAAAGCTTTCTTT	CASSQGRGQKAFF
TRBJ2-3	.	.	TRBV27	TGTGCCAGCAGTTTATCTTATACAGATACGCAGTATTTT	CASSLSYTDTQYF
TRBJ2-1	.	TRBD2	TRBV7-9	TGTGCCAGCAGCTTAATGCGGGGGGGCCCGGGTGAGCAGTTCTTC	CASSLMRGGPGEQFF